This T cell receptor beta chain was sequenced for a study of shared clonotypes between healthy human individuals. As concerns this clone: Its antigen is unidentified.

Study-level results: Shared across a few donors were around 5% of the naive CD4 clonotypes.

TCRdb keeps only in-frame clones here, not all; method: immunoSEQ multiplex PCR. The sample shows over a million clones, under 80% of them seen only once. The TCR sequence derives from a man between 18 and 35 years old in good health. The sequenced material came from memory CD4+ T cells sorted from blood. The subset is: CD45RA-negative fraction.

In DNA form, the CDR3 reads TGTGCCAGCAGCTTGGTGCCTAGCGGACAAGAGACCCAGTACTTC. Amino acids: CASSLVPSGQETQYF. V is TRBV5-6 and J is TRBJ2-5; TRBD2 aligns across 7 bases. Germline V gene data show CDR1 as SGHDT and CDR2 as YYEEEE. The CDR3 length is 15 residues. The ends lost 0 bases at V and 2 bases at J; junction bases unmatched: 4.